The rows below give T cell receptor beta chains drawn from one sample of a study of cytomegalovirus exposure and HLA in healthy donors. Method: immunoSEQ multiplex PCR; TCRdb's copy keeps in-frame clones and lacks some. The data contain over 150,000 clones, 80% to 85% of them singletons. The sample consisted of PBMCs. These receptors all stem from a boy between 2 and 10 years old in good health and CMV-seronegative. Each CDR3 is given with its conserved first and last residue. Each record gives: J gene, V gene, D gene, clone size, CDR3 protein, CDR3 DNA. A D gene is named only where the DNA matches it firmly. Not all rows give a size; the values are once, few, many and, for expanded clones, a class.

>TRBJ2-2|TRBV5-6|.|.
CASSRLGAGTGELFF
TGTGCCAGCAGCCGTCTGGGCGCGGGCACCGGGGAGCTGTTTTTT
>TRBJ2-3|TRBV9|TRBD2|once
CASSVIGTSGPTDTQYF
TGTGCCAGCAGCGTAATCGGGACTAGCGGGCCCACAGATACGCAGTATTTT
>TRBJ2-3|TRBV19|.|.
CASSRAGGTDTQYF
TGTGCCAGTAGCCGTGCGGGTGGCACAGATACGCAGTATTTT
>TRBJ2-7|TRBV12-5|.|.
CASVRNRVGEQYF
TGTGCTAGTGTCAGAAACAGGGTAGGGGAGCAGTACTTC
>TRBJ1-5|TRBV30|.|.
CAWSYGNQPQHF
TGTGCCTGGAGTTATGGCAATCAGCCCCAGCATTTT
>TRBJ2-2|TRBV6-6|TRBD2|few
CASMAGVSTGELFF
TGTGCCAGCATGGCGGGAGTGTCCACCGGGGAGCTGTTTTTT
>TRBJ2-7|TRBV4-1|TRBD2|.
CASSQPTSGSYEQYF
TGCGCCAGCAGCCAACCGACTAGCGGCTCCTACGAGCAGTACTTC
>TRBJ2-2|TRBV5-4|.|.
CASSHVGLSGELFF
TGTGCCAGCAGCCATGTTGGACTATCCGGGGAGCTGTTTTTT
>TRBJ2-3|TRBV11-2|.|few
CASSLEGAQDPWDTQYF
TGTGCCAGCAGCTTAGAAGGGGCTCAAGACCCGTGGGATACGCAGTATTTT
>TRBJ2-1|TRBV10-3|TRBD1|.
CAISTPGGQVRHEQFF
TGTGCCATCAGTACTCCTGGGGGACAGGTAAGACATGAGCAGTTCTTC
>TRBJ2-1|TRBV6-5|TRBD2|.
CASSQSGAARNEQFF
TGTGCCAGCAGCCAAAGCGGGGCTGCTCGCAATGAGCAGTTCTTC
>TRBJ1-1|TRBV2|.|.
CASSEFVEGNTEAFF
TGTGCCAGCAGTGAATTTGTCGAGGGGAACACTGAAGCTTTCTTT
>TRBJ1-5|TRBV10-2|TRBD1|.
CASSPGTGYQPQHF
TGCGCCAGTAGCCCCGGGACAGGTTATCAGCCCCAGCATTTT
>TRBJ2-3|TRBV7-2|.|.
CASSLAKRVTDTQYF
TGTGCCAGCAGCTTAGCTAAGCGGGTGACAGATACGCAGTATTTT
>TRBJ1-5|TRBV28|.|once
CASSFWGEGNQPQHF
TGTGCCAGCAGTTTCTGGGGGGAGGGCAATCAGCCCCAGCATTTT
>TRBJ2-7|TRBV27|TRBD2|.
CASSLWGGYEQYF
TGTGCCAGCAGTTTATGGGGGGGCTACGAGCAGTACTTC
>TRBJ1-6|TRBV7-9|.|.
CASSFADNNSPLHF
TGTGCCAGCAGCTTCGCGGATAATAATTCACCCCTCCACTTT
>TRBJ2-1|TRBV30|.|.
CAWSFSSYNEQFF
TGTGCCTGGAGTTTTAGTTCCTACAATGAGCAGTTCTTC
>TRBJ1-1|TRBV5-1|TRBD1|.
CASSSKTSGTGNTEAFF
TGCGCCAGCAGCTCGAAGACCTCCGGGACAGGGAACACTGAAGCTTTCTTT
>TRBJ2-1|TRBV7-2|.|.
CASSSYRGANEQFF
TGTGCCAGCAGCTCATATCGCGGCGCCAATGAGCAGTTCTTC
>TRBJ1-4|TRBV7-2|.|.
CASSLVGQGWDEKLFF
TGTGCCAGCAGCTTAGTAGGTCAGGGGTGGGATGAAAAACTGTTTTTT
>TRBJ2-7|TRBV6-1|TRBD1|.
CASSAGDRGTPEQYF
TGTGCCAGCAGTGCGGGGGACAGGGGGACCCCCGAGCAGTACTTC
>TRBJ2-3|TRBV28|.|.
CASSLEGWEDTQYF
TGTGCCAGCAGTTTAGAGGGCTGGGAAGATACGCAGTATTTT
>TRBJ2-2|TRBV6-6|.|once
CASSSRTENTGELFF
TGTGCCAGCAGTTCCCGGACAGAAAACACCGGGGAGCTGTTTTTT
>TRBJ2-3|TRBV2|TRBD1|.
CASRPDRGKADTQYF
TGTGCCAGCAGACCCGACAGGGGGAAGGCAGATACGCAGTATTTT
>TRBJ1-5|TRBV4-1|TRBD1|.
CASSQDQGARGNQPQHF
TGCGCCAGCAGCCAAGACCAGGGGGCGCGTGGCAATCAGCCCCAGCATTTT
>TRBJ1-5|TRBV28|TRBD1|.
CASKGTGVRNQPQHF
TGTGCCAGCAAAGGGACAGGGGTTCGCAATCAGCCCCAGCATTTT
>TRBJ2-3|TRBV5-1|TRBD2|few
CASSFTSGTPDTQYF
TGCGCCAGCAGCTTCACTAGCGGGACCCCAGATACGCAGTATTTT
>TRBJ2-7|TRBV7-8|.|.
CASSLVSRQAYEQYF
TGTGCCAGCAGCTTAGTTTCCAGGCAAGCCTACGAGCAGTACTTC
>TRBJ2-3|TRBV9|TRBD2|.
CASSGVLAKGDTQYF
TGTGCCAGCAGCGGGGTACTAGCGAAAGGAGATACGCAGTATTTT
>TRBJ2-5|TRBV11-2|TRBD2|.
CASSPSIIAGVGETQYF
TGTGCCAGCAGCCCTTCAATAATAGCGGGAGTGGGGGAGACCCAGTACTTC
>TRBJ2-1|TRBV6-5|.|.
CASSYSQGIYNEQFF
TGTGCCAGCAGTTACTCTCAGGGAATATACAATGAGCAGTTCTTC
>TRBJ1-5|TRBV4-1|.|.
CASSQAGRGNQPQHF
TGCGCCAGCAGCCAAGCCGGCAGGGGCAATCAGCCCCAGCATTTT
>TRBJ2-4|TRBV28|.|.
CASNQGLPKNIQYF
TGTGCCAGCAATCAGGGGTTACCCAAAAACATTCAGTACTTC
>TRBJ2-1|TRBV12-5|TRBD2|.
CASGLVRGGAGYNEQFF
TGTGCTAGTGGTTTGGTACGGGGGGGGGCAGGCTACAATGAGCAGTTCTTC
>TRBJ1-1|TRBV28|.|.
CASSSPGARRDTEAFF
TGTGCCAGCAGCAGTCCCGGGGCGAGGAGGGACACTGAAGCTTTCTTT
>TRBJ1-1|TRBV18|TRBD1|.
CASSLFRDRDPSEAFF
TGTGCCAGCTCACTCTTCCGGGACAGGGATCCCTCTGAAGCTTTCTTT
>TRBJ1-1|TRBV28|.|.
CASTSYRVNTEAFF
TGTGCCAGCACCTCCTACAGGGTTAACACTGAAGCTTTCTTT
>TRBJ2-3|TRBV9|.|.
CASSVVGGAGIGTDTQYF
TGTGCCAGCAGCGTAGTTGGGGGCGCAGGAATCGGCACAGATACGCAGTATTTT
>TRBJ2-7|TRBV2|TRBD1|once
CATSQGKGSYEQYF
TGTGCCACCTCACAGGGGAAGGGATCCTACGAGCAGTACTTC
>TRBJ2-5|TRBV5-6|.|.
CASSSDRYQETQYF
TGTGCCAGCAGCTCAGACAGGTACCAAGAGACCCAGTACTTC
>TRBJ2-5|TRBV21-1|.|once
CASSATPWGAETQYF
TGTGCCAGCAGCGCCACACCTTGGGGAGCAGAGACCCAGTACTTC
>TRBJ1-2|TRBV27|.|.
CASSLYRSGGYTF
TGTGCCAGCAGTTTGTACAGGTCGGGTGGCTACACCTTC
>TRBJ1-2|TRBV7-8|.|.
CASSLSPGFNYGYTF
TGTGCCAGCAGCTTATCCCCAGGGTTTAACTATGGCTACACCTTC
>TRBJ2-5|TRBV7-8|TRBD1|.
CASSPPGTGQETQYF
TGTGCCAGCAGCCCACCCGGGACAGGTCAAGAGACCCAGTACTTC
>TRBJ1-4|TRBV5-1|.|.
CASSPREGGEKLFF
TGCGCCAGCAGCCCCCGGGAGGGGGGTGAAAAACTGTTTTTT